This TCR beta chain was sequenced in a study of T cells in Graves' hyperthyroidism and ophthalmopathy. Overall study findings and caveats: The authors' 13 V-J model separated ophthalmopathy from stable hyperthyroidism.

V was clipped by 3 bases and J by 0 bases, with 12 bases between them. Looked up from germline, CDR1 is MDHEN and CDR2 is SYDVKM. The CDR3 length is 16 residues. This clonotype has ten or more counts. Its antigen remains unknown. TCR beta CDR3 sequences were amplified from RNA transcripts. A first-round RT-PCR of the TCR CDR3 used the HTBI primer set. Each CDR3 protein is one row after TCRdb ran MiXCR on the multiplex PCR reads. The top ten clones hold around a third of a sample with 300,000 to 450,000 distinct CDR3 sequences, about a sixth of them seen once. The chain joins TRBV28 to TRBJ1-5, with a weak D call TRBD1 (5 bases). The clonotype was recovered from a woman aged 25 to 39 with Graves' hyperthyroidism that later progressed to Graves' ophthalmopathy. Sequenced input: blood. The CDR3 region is CASSFARGYSNQPQHF. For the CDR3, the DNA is TGTGCCAGCAGTTTTGCTCGGGGGTATAGCAATCAGCCCCAGCATTTT.